This TCR beta chain was profiled in a study of T cell responses to AZD1222 COVID-19 vaccine. Findings of the study overall: Recipients of AZD1222 seropositive at baseline numbered only 6 or 7. No day 14 peak samples; only post-peak repertoires were characterized. Spike regions recognized by vaccine-associated CD4 TCRs spanned the protein, led by 160-218 and 743-854.

Assay used: immunoSEQ multiplex PCR; TCRdb lists only in-frame clones, some missing. The repertoire holds 150,000 or so clones, 85% to 95% seen once, with roughly 1.6% in the top ten. CDR1 is SGDLS and CDR2 is YYNGEE in the germline V gene. This CDR3 is 14 amino acids long. V was clipped by 5 bases and J by 7 bases; unmatched bases: 7. As to this clone: The antigen is unknown. Other DNA sequences of this sample code for an identical CDR3.

The specimen was peripheral blood, collected 28 days after the second AZD1222 dose. The V call is TRBV9, the J call TRBJ1-4, with 8 nucleotides matching TRBD1. The receptor comes from an adult who received the AZD1222 COVID-19 vaccine. The CDR3 spells CASSAGQGGEKLFF. The DNA of the CDR3 is TGTGCCAGCAGTGCCGGACAGGGAGGTGAAAAACTGTTTTTT.